This T cell receptor (beta chain) was sequenced in a study of beta chain features in type 1 diabetes. A CD45RO/CCR7/CD25/CD127/CD95/CD27 panel sorted naive, central memory, regulatory and stem cell-like memory CD4+ cells. Expressed TCRB transcripts were sequenced after all isolated RNA was converted to cDNA. The method was immunoSEQ multiplex PCR; TCRdb's version includes in-frame clones alone and lacks a portion of them. The table includes approximately 140,000 clones, about 7% detected once. Germline CDR1 and CDR2: SQVTM and ANQGSEA. V dropped 4 bases and J dropped 7 bases, with 20 bases sitting between them. CDR3 length equals 15 residues. Regarding the study as a whole: The VDJ junctions of type 1 diabetes patients carried fewer insertions and more deletions.

This clone was seen a few times. The antigen remains unidentified. The receptor was derived from a woman aged 25 to 39 in good health. This rearrangement joins TRBV29-1 to TRBJ2-1; no clear D. The sample consisted of central memory CD4+ T cells from blood. The CDR3 here is CSVVVSRPLGNEQFF. CDR3 DNA: TGCAGCGTTGTTGTATCTAGACCTCTCGGGAATGAGCAGTTCTTC.